This TCR beta chain was identified during a study of T cells in localized non-small cell lung cancer. General observations from the study: The study found T cell clonality highest in uninvolved adjacent lung, above tumor. Elevated circulating T cell density in blood was associated with longer overall survival. The study detected a median approximately 50 of the top 100 tumor clones in adjacent lung.

With respect to this clone: Its antigen remains unidentified.

Sequencing was performed with immunoSEQ multiplex PCR; in TCRdb, only in-frame clones are kept and a portion is missing. The table records under 40,000 clones, 88% of them present only once. Losses at the gene ends were 5 bases for V and 1 base for J; bases not matched to a gene: 8. In germline, CDR1 is SGHTA, CDR2 FQGNSA. This CDR3 comprises 15 residues. This clonotype was sampled from a woman aged 35 to 70 with stage I lung adenocarcinoma. The V call is TRBV7-2, the J call TRBJ2-7; the match to TRBD1 covers 7 bases. This material consisted of peripheral blood, taken before any cancer treatment. The CDR3 DNA follows: TGTGCCAGCAGCGGGCGACAGGGCTGGTCCTACGAGCAGTACTTC. It codes for CASSGRQGWSYEQYF. Supplemented by reference TRBV7-2 and TRBJ2-7, the full variable domain reads GAGVSQSPSNKVTEKGKDVELRCDPISGHTALYWYRQSLGQGLEFLIYFQGNSAPDKSGLPSDRFSAERTGGSVSTLTIQRTQQEDSAVYLCASSGRQGWSYEQYFGPGTRLTVT.